These T cell receptor beta chains were read from a single sample in a study of blood T cell repertoires in COVID-19. Measured with immunoSEQ multiplex PCR; TCRdb has only the in-frame clones, and not every one. The sample shows 150,000 or so clones, 87% of them seen only once. The sample was peripheral blood. These receptors all stem from a human donor in a cohort sampled during active COVID-19. CDR3s include the opening cysteine and the closing phenylalanine or tryptophan. The order of the fields is D gene, J gene, V gene, CDR3 length, clone size, CDR3 protein, CDR3 DNA. D genes are given only for firm matches. Size tells how often a clone was seen (once, few, many) or the class of an expanded clone, and some rows leave it out.

d_gene: NA
j_gene: TRBJ2-2
v_gene: TRBV6-2/TRBV6-3
len: 12
abundance: NA
CDR3aa: CASSSSFGELFF
CDR3nt: TGTGCCAGCAGCTCTTCCTTCGGGGAGCTGTTTTTT

d_gene: NA
j_gene: TRBJ1-4
v_gene: TRBV3-1/TRBV3-2
len: 15
abundance: NA
CDR3aa: CASSQDNRDNEKLFF
CDR3nt: TGTGCCAGCAGCCAAGATAACCGCGATAATGAAAAACTGTTTTTT

d_gene: TRBD1
j_gene: TRBJ1-5
v_gene: TRBV23-1
len: 18
abundance: NA
CDR3aa: CASSGVEPDRASNQPQHF
CDR3nt: TGCGCCAGCAGTGGAGTGGAACCCGACAGGGCGAGCAATCAGCCCCAGCATTTT

d_gene: NA
j_gene: TRBJ2-1
v_gene: TRBV5-5
len: 17
abundance: NA
CDR3aa: CASSRNPLPGSYNEQFF
CDR3nt: TGTGCCAGCAGCCGGAATCCCCTCCCGGGAAGTTACAATGAGCAGTTCTTC

d_gene: NA
j_gene: TRBJ2-3
v_gene: TRBV27
len: 13
abundance: few
CDR3aa: CASSSALGDTQYF
CDR3nt: TGTGCCAGCAGTTCAGCACTAGGAGATACGCAGTATTTT

d_gene: NA
j_gene: TRBJ1-1
v_gene: TRBV7-9
len: 14
abundance: few
CDR3aa: CASSLDTAHTEAFF
CDR3nt: TGTGCCAGCAGCTTAGATACCGCGCACACTGAAGCTTTCTTT

d_gene: TRBD1
j_gene: TRBJ2-7
v_gene: TRBV28
len: 14
abundance: NA
CDR3aa: CASSLLDRNYEQYF
CDR3nt: TGTGCCAGCAGTTTACTGGACAGGAACTACGAGCAGTACTTC

d_gene: NA
j_gene: TRBJ1-6
v_gene: TRBV28
len: 14
abundance: NA
CDR3aa: CASGGYQLNSPLHF
CDR3nt: TGTGCCAGCGGCGGGTATCAGCTTAATTCACCCCTCCACTTT

d_gene: TRBD1
j_gene: TRBJ1-6
v_gene: TRBV2
len: 16
abundance: NA
CDR3aa: CASSESGGQNNSPLHF
CDR3nt: TGTGCCAGCAGTGAATCAGGGGGGCAGAATAATTCACCCCTCCACTTT

d_gene: TRBD1
j_gene: TRBJ1-1
v_gene: TRBV7-2
len: 15
abundance: NA
CDR3aa: CASSSRTGAYTEAFF
CDR3nt: TGTGCCAGCAGCTCCCGGACAGGGGCCTACACTGAAGCTTTCTTT

d_gene: NA
j_gene: TRBJ2-2
v_gene: TRBV4-1
len: 17
abundance: NA
CDR3aa: CASSQDLERANTGELFF
CDR3nt: TGCGCCAGCAGCCAAGATTTGGAGAGGGCGAACACCGGGGAGCTGTTTTTT

d_gene: TRBD1
j_gene: TRBJ1-5
v_gene: TRBV12-3/TRBV12-4
len: 13
abundance: NA
CDR3aa: CASSLQGYQPQHF
CDR3nt: TGTGCCAGCAGCCTACAGGGGTATCAGCCCCAGCATTTT

d_gene: NA
j_gene: TRBJ1-2
v_gene: TRBV2
len: 19
abundance: once
CDR3aa: CASKSSTGGVLSSIYGYTF
CDR3nt: TGTGCCAGCAAATCCTCTACCGGGGGGGTCCTCTCCTCTATCTATGGCTACACCTTC

d_gene: TRBD2
j_gene: TRBJ2-7
v_gene: TRBV18
len: 17
abundance: NA
CDR3aa: CASSPQVGAGALNEQYF
CDR3nt: TGTGCCAGCTCACCACAGGTCGGAGCGGGAGCTCTCAACGAGCAGTACTTC

d_gene: TRBD2
j_gene: TRBJ2-1
v_gene: TRBV5-4
len: 15
abundance: once
CDR3aa: CASSPGLAGDNEQFF
CDR3nt: TGTGCCAGCAGCCCTGGACTAGCGGGAGACAATGAGCAGTTCTTC

d_gene: NA
j_gene: TRBJ2-7
v_gene: TRBV11-2
len: 14
abundance: NA
CDR3aa: CASSLEQGSNEQYF
CDR3nt: TGTGCCAGCAGCTTAGAACAGGGTAGCAACGAGCAGTACTTC

d_gene: NA
j_gene: TRBJ2-7
v_gene: TRBV11-3
len: 16
abundance: NA
CDR3aa: CASSPRQGIVSYEQYF
CDR3nt: TGTGCCAGCAGCCCGAGGCAGGGAATCGTCTCCTACGAGCAGTACTTC

d_gene: NA
j_gene: TRBJ1-1
v_gene: TRBV7-3
len: 15
abundance: NA
CDR3aa: CASSLNGGKNTEAFF
CDR3nt: TGTGCCAGCAGCTTAAATGGAGGGAAGAACACTGAAGCTTTCTTT

d_gene: NA
j_gene: TRBJ1-4
v_gene: TRBV29-1
len: 15
abundance: NA
CDR3aa: CSAAYSGIPNEKLFF
CDR3nt: TGCAGTGCCGCCTACTCAGGGATTCCTAATGAAAAACTGTTTTTT

d_gene: TRBD2
j_gene: TRBJ2-1
v_gene: TRBV19
len: 14
abundance: NA
CDR3aa: CASRPLAGVNEQFF
CDR3nt: TGTGCCAGTAGGCCACTAGCGGGAGTCAATGAGCAGTTCTTC

d_gene: NA
j_gene: TRBJ2-7
v_gene: TRBV6-6
len: 12
abundance: NA
CDR3aa: CASSYLAHEQYF
CDR3nt: TGTGCCAGCAGTTACTTAGCCCACGAGCAGTACTTC

d_gene: NA
j_gene: TRBJ1-5
v_gene: TRBV5-5
len: 15
abundance: once
CDR3aa: CASSIDPGSNQPQHF
CDR3nt: TGTGCCAGCAGCATAGACCCCGGGAGCAATCAGCCCCAGCATTTT

d_gene: NA
j_gene: TRBJ2-7
v_gene: TRBV11-1
len: 13
abundance: NA
CDR3aa: CASVDSLTYEQYF
CDR3nt: TGTGCCAGCGTGGACAGCCTCACCTACGAGCAGTACTTC

d_gene: NA
j_gene: TRBJ1-2
v_gene: TRBV30
len: 13
abundance: NA
CDR3aa: CAWSSTGDLGYTF
CDR3nt: TGTGCCTGGAGTTCGACAGGAGACTTGGGCTACACCTTC

d_gene: NA
j_gene: TRBJ1-2
v_gene: TRBV18
len: 15
abundance: few
CDR3aa: CASSPGTGGWRGYTF
CDR3nt: TGTGCCAGCTCACCTGGGACGGGGGGCTGGCGAGGCTACACCTTC

d_gene: NA
j_gene: TRBJ1-2
v_gene: TRBV28
len: 12
abundance: NA
CDR3aa: CASSLGSYGYTF
CDR3nt: TGTGCCAGCAGTTTAGGGAGCTATGGCTACACCTTC

d_gene: TRBD1
j_gene: TRBJ1-2
v_gene: TRBV28
len: 14
abundance: NA
CDR3aa: CASSSRTGGFGYTF
CDR3nt: TGTGCCAGCAGTTCCCGGACAGGGGGCTTTGGCTACACCTTC

d_gene: TRBD2
j_gene: TRBJ2-7
v_gene: TRBV28
len: 18
abundance: NA
CDR3aa: CASSFGGLAGKGSYEQYF
CDR3nt: TGTGCCAGCAGCTTCGGTGGACTAGCGGGAAAGGGGTCCTACGAGCAGTACTTC

d_gene: NA
j_gene: TRBJ2-7
v_gene: TRBV6-1
len: 14
abundance: NA
CDR3aa: CASSDRLPKGKQYF
CDR3nt: TGTGCCAGCAGTGATCGTCTGCCCAAGGGGAAGCAGTACTTC

d_gene: NA
j_gene: TRBJ1-5
v_gene: TRBV18
len: 14
abundance: NA
CDR3aa: CASSPQGGAQPQHF
CDR3nt: TGTGCCAGCTCACCACAGGGAGGGGCTCAGCCCCAGCATTTT

d_gene: TRBD2
j_gene: TRBJ2-3
v_gene: TRBV27
len: 16
abundance: NA
CDR3aa: CASSVSGGTSTDTQYF
CDR3nt: TGTGCCAGCAGTGTTAGCGGGGGGACTAGCACAGATACGCAGTATTTT

d_gene: NA
j_gene: TRBJ1-3
v_gene: TRBV18
len: 13
abundance: once
CDR3aa: CASSPKYGNTIYF
CDR3nt: TGTGCCAGCTCACCAAAATATGGAAACACCATATATTTT

d_gene: NA
j_gene: TRBJ2-7
v_gene: TRBV4-1
len: 16
abundance: NA
CDR3aa: CASSQADYPFSYEQYF
CDR3nt: TGCGCCAGCAGCCAAGCAGACTACCCGTTTTCCTACGAGCAGTACTTC

d_gene: NA
j_gene: TRBJ2-7
v_gene: TRBV9
len: 14
abundance: NA
CDR3aa: CASNTRGIGYEQYF
CDR3nt: TGTGCCAGCAACACAAGGGGAATAGGATACGAGCAGTACTTC

d_gene: NA
j_gene: TRBJ1-1
v_gene: TRBV3-1/TRBV3-2
len: 13
abundance: NA
CDR3aa: CASSSWGRTEAFF
CDR3nt: TGTGCCAGCAGCTCCTGGGGGCGGACTGAAGCTTTCTTT

d_gene: NA
j_gene: TRBJ2-1
v_gene: TRBV28
len: 12
abundance: NA
CDR3aa: CASSFWGGEQFF
CDR3nt: TGTGCCAGCAGTTTTTGGGGAGGTGAGCAGTTCTTC

d_gene: NA
j_gene: TRBJ1-1
v_gene: TRBV10-1
len: 14
abundance: few
CDR3aa: CASSLDLWHTEAFF
CDR3nt: TGCGCCAGCAGCCTCGACTTGTGGCACACTGAAGCTTTCTTT

d_gene: TRBD1
j_gene: TRBJ1-3
v_gene: TRBV2
len: 15
abundance: NA
CDR3aa: CASSRDRPLGNTIYF
CDR3nt: TGTGCCAGCAGCCGGGACAGGCCGCTTGGAAACACCATATATTTT

d_gene: TRBD2
j_gene: TRBJ2-7
v_gene: TRBV10-3
len: 16
abundance: NA
CDR3aa: CAISEPGLAGVYEQYF
CDR3nt: TGTGCCATCAGTGAGCCGGGACTAGCGGGGGTTTACGAGCAGTACTTC

d_gene: NA
j_gene: TRBJ1-2
v_gene: TRBV7-9
len: 15
abundance: NA
CDR3aa: CASSLFGDTIYGYTF
CDR3nt: TGTGCCAGCAGCTTATTTGGGGACACAATTTATGGCTACACCTTC

d_gene: NA
j_gene: TRBJ2-5
v_gene: TRBV19
len: 15
abundance: NA
CDR3aa: CASSVNLDRPETQYF
CDR3nt: TGTGCCAGTAGTGTTAATCTCGACAGACCAGAGACCCAGTACTTC